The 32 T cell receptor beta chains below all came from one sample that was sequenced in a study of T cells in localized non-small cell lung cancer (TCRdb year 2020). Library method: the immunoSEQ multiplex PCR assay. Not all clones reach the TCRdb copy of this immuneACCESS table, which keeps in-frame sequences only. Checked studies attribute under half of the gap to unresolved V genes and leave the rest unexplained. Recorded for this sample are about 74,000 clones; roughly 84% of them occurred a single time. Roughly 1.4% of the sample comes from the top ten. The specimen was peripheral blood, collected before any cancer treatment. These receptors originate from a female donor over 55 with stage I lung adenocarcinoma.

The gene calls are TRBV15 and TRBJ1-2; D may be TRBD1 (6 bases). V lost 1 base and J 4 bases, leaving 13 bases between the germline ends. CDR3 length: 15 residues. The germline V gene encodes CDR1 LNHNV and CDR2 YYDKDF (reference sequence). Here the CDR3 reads CATSRGFGGFYGYTF. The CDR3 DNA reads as TGTGCCACCAGCAGAGGCTTCGGGGGCTTCTATGGCTACACCTTC.

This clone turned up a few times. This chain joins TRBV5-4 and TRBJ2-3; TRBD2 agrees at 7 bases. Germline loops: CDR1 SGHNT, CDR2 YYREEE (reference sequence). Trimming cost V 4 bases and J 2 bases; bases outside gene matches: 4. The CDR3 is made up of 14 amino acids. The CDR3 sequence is CASSPTSDTDTQYF. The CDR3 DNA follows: TGTGCCAGCAGCCCCACTAGCGACACAGATACGCAGTATTTT. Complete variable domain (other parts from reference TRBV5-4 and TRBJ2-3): ETGVTQSPTHLIKTRGQQVTLRCSSQSGHNTVSWYQQALGQGPQFIFQYYREEENGRGNFPPRFSGLQFPNYSSELNVNALELDDSALYLCASSPTSDTDTQYFGPGTRLTVL.

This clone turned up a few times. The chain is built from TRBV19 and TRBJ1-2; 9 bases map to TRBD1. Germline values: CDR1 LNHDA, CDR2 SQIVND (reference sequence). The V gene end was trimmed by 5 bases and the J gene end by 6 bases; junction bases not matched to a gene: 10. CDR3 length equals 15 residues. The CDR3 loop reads CASSLGTGQADGYTF. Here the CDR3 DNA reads TGTGCCAGTAGTCTGGGGACAGGGCAAGCGGATGGCTACACCTTC.

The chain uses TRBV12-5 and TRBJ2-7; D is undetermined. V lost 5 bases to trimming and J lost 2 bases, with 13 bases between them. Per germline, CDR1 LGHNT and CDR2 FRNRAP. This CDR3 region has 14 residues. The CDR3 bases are TGTGCTAGTGGTATAACCCCTCAAACCTACGAGCAGTACTTC. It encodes CASGITPQTYEQYF.

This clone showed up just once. CDR3: CASSVSRGTDTQYF. Here the CDR3 DNA reads TGTGCCAGCAGTGTATCCCGGGGCACAGATACGCAGTATTTT. The V call is TRBV25-1, the J call TRBJ2-3; D is unclear. The germline V gene has CDR1 MGHDK and CDR2 SYGVNS. With 4 bases removed from V and 1 base from J, the gap between germline ends came to 9 bases. The CDR3 spans 14 residues.

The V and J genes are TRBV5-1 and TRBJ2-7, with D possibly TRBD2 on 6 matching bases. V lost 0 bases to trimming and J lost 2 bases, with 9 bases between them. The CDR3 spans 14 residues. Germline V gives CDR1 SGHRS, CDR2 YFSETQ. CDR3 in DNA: TGCGCCAGCAGCTTGGGCGGGAATCCCTACGAGCAGTACTTC. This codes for CASSLGGNPYEQYF. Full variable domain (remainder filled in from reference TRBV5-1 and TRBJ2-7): KAGVTQTPRYLIKTRGQQVTLSCSPISGHRSVSWYQQTPGQGLQFLFEYFSETQRNKGNFPGRFSGRQFSNSRSEMNVSTLELGDSALYLCASSLGGNPYEQYFGPGTRLTVT.

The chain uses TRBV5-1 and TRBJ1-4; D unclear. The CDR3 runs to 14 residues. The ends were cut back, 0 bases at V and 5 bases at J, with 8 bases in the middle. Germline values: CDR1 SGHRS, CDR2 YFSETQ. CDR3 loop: CASSLGARNEKLFF. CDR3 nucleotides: TGCGCCAGCAGCTTGGGGGCCAGAAATGAAAAACTGTTTTTT.

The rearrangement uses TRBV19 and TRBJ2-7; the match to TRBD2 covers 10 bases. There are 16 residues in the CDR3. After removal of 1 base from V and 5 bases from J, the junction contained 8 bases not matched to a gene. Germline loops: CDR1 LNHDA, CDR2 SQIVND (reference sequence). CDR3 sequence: CASSIVGASGSNEQYF. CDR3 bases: TGTGCCAGTAGTATAGTCGGGGCTAGCGGGAGCAACGAGCAGTACTTC.

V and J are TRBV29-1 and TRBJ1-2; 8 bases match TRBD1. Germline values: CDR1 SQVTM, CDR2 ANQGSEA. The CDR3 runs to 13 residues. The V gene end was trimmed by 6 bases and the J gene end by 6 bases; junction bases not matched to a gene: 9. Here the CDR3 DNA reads TGCAGCGTCCCACGGACAGGGAATCATGGCTACACCTTC. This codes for CSVPRTGNHGYTF.

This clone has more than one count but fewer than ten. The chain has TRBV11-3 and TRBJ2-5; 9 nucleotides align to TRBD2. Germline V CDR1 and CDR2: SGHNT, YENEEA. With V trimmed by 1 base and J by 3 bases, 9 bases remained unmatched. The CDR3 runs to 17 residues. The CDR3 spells CASSLGAGGPMEETQYF. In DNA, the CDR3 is TGTGCCAGCAGCTTAGGCGCGGGGGGGCCCATGGAAGAGACCCAGTACTTC.

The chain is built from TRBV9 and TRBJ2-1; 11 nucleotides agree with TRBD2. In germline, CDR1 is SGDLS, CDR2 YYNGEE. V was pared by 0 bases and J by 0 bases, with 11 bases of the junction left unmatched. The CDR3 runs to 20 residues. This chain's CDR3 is CASSVAASGGSLSSYNEQFF. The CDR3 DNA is TGTGCCAGCAGCGTAGCTGCTAGCGGGGGGTCCTTAAGCTCCTACAATGAGCAGTTCTTC.

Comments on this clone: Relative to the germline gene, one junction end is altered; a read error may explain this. In DNA form, the CDR3 reads TGTGCCAGCAGATCGGGCTACCAGGAGACCCAGTACTTC. This gives the protein CASRSGYQETQYF. The chain has TRBV28 and TRBJ2-5; the D is unclear. From germline, CDR1 is MDHEN and CDR2 SYDVKM. There are 13 residues in the CDR3.

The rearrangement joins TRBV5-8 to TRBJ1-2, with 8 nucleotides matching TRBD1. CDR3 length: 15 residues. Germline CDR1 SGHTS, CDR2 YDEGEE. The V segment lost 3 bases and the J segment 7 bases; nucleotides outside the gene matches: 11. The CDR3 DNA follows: TGTGCCAGCAGCTCAGCTCCAGGGGGCGCGGGTGGCTACACCTTC. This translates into CASSSAPGGAGGYTF.

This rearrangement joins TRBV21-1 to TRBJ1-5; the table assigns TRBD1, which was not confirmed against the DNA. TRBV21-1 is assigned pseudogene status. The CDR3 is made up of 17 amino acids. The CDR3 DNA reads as TGTGCCAGCAGCAGATACCGGGACAGAGTTAGCAATCAGCCCCAGCATTTT. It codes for CASSRYRDRVSNQPQHF.

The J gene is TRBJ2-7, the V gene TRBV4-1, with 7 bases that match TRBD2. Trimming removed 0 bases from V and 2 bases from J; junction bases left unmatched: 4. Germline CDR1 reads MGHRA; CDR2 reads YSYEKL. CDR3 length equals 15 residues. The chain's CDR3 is CASSQEGGRPYEQYF. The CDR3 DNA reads TGCGCCAGCAGCCAAGAGGGGGGGAGGCCCTACGAGCAGTACTTC.

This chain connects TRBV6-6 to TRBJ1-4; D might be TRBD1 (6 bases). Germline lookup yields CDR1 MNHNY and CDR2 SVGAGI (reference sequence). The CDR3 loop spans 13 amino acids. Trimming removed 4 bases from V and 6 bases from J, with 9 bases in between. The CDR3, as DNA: TGTGCCAGCAGTTTGGGGGCGCATGAAAAACTGTTTTTT. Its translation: CASSLGAHEKLFF.

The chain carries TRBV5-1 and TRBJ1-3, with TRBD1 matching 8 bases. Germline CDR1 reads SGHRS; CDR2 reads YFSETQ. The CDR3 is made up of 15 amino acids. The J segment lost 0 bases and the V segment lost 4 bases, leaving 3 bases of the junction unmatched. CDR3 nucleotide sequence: TGCGCCAGCAGCGTTACAGGGGGCTCTGGAAACACCATATATTTT. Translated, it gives CASSVTGGSGNTIYF.

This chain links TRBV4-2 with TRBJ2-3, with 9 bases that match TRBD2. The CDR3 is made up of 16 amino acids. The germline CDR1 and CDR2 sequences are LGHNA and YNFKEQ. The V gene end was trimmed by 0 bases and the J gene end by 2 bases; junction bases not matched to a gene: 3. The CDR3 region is CASSQEAGGVTDTQYF. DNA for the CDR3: TGTGCCAGCAGCCAAGAGGCGGGGGGGGTCACAGATACGCAGTATTTT.

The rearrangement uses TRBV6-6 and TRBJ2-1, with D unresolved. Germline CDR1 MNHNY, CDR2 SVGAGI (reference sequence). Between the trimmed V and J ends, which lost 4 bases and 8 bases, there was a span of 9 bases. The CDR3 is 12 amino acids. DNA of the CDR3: TGTGCCAGCAGTTCGTATGGGGATGAGCAGTTCTTC. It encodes CASSSYGDEQFF.

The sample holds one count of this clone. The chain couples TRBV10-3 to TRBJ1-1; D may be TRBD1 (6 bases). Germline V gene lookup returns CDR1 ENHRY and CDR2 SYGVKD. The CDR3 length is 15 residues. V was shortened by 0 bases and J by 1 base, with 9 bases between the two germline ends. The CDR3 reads CAISESGRGNTEAFF. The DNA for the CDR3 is TGTGCCATCAGTGAGTCGGGCAGGGGGAACACTGAAGCTTTCTTT.

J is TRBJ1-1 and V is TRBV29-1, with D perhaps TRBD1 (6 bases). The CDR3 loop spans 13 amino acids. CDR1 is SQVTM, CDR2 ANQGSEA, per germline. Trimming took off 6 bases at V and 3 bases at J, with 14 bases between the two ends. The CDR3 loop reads CSVVKSGDTEAFF. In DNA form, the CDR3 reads TGCAGCGTCGTTAAATCAGGGGACACTGAAGCTTTCTTT.

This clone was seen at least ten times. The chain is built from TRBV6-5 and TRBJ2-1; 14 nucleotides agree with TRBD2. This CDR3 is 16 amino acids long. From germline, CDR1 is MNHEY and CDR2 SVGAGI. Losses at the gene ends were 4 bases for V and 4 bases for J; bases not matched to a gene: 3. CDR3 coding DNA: TGTGCCAGCAGTTGGACTAGCGGGGGGACTTACAATGAGCAGTTCTTC. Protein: CASSWTSGGTYNEQFF.

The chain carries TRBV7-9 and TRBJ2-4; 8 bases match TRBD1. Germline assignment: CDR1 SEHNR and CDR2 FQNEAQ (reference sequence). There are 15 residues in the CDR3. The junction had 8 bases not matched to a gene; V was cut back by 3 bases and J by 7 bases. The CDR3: CASSLGQVDRNIQYF. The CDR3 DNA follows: TGTGCCAGCAGCTTGGGACAGGTCGATCGGAACATTCAGTACTTC.

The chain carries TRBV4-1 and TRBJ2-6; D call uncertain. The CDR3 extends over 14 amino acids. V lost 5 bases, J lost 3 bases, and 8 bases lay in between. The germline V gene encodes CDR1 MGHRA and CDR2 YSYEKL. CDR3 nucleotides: TGCGCCAGCAGCACCCGCGGTGGGGCCAACGTCCTGACTTTC. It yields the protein CASSTRGGANVLTF.

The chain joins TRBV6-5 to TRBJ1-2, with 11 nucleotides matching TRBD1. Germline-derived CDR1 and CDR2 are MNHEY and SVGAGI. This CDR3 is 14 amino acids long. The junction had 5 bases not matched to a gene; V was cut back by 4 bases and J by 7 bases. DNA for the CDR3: TGTGCCAGCAGTTCCCGGGACAGGGGGACTGGCTACACCTTC. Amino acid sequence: CASSSRDRGTGYTF.

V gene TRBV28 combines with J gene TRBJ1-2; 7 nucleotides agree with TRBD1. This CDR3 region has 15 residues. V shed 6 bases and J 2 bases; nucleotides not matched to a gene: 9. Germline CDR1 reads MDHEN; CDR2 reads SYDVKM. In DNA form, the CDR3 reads TGTGCCAGCAGCAAATACAGGGGAGGGAACTATGGCTACACCTTC. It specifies CASSKYRGGNYGYTF.

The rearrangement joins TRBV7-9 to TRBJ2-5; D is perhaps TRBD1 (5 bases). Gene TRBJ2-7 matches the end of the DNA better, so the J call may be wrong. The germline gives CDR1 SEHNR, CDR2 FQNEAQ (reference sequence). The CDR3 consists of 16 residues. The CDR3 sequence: CASSLVGFGAGYEQYF. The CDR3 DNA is TGTGCCAGCAGCTTAGTTGGGTTTGGGGCAGGCTACGAGCAGTACTTC.

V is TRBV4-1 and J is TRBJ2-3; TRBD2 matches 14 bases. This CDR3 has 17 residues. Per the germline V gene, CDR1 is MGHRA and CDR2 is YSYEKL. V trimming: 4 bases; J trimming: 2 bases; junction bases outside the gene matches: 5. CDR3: CASSLWTSGRSTDTQYF. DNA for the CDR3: TGCGCCAGCAGCCTTTGGACTAGCGGGAGGTCCACAGATACGCAGTATTTT.

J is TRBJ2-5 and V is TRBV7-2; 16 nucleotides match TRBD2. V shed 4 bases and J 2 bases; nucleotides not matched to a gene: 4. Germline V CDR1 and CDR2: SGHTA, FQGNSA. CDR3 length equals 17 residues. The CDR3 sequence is CASSSVGLAGGQETQYF. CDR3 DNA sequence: TGTGCCAGCAGCTCCGTGGGACTAGCGGGAGGGCAAGAGACCCAGTACTTC.

The CDR3 region is CSAQTGDTQYF. The CDR3 coding sequence is TGCAGTGCCCAGACAGGCGATACGCAGTATTTT. The chain joins TRBV20-1 to TRBJ2-3, with a tentative D call TRBD1 (6 bases). The length of the CDR3 is 11 residues. Germline CDR1 and CDR2: DFQATT and SNEGSKA (reference sequence). Trimming removed 6 bases from V and 6 bases from J, with 10 bases in between.

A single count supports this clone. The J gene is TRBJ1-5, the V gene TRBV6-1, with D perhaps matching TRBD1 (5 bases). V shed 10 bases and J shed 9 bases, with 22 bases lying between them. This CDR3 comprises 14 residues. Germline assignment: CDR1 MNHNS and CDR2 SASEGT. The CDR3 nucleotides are TGTGCCACGAAAATGGGGGTCGGCGGAGGGCCCCAGCATTTT. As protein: CATKMGVGGGPQHF.

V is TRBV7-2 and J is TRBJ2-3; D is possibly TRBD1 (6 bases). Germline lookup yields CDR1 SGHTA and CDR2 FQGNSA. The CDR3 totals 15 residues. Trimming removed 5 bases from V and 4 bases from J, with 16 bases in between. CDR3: CASSPRPRGPDTQYF. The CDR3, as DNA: TGTGCCAGCAGCCCACGGCCCAGGGGCCCAGATACGCAGTATTTT.